A single sample is the source of the 6 T cell receptor beta chains below, sequenced in a study of T cells in Graves' hyperthyroidism and ophthalmopathy (dated by TCRdb to between 2018 and 2021). The library was obtained by multiplex PCR. Sequenced using an Illumina HiSeq 2000. TCR beta CDR3 regions were amplified from RNA transcripts. The TCR CDR3 was subjected to a first round of RT-PCR using the HTBI primer set and the Qiagen OneStep RT-PCR kit. TCRdb reanalyzed the raw reads on its own, using fastp at Q25 for trimming and MiXCR for clone calling, and kept in-frame beta chains. Each CDR3 protein appears once, grouped with its most common genes and DNA. The table for this sample lists over 700,000 distinct CDR3 sequences; about a third of them were counted only once. The ten most abundant clones make up around 30% of the sample. Sequencing used blood. The receptor source for this set is a woman aged 40 to 50 with Graves' hyperthyroidism.

In this sample, this clonotype turned up once. The rearrangement joins TRBV6-5 to TRBJ2-2; 9 nucleotides line up with TRBD1. This CDR3 has 14 residues. V lost 5 bases, J lost 6 bases, and 4 bases stayed unmatched. The V gene's germline CDR1 is MNHEY and CDR2 SVGAGI. CDR3 in DNA: TGTGCCAGCAGTCACCGGACAGGGGCCGGGGAGCTGTTTTTT. Protein product: CASSHRTGAGELFF.

This clonotype occurred a few times. The J gene is TRBJ1-4, the V gene TRBV10-2; no reliable D call. Per germline, CDR1 WSHSY and CDR2 SAAADI. This CDR3 comprises 13 residues. With 2 bases removed from V and 7 bases from J, the gap between germline ends came to 8 bases. CDR3 in amino acids: CASSEVEGEKLFF. For the CDR3, the DNA is TGCGCCAGCAGTGAGGTAGAGGGTGAAAAACTGTTTTTT.

Turning to this clonotype: This clone may be a read error of a much larger clone one base away. The rearrangement links TRBV29-1 to TRBJ2-5, with D hard to call. CDR3 length equals 12 residues. Germline CDR1 and CDR2: SQVTM and ANQGSEA. CDR3 in DNA: TGCAGCGTTGGTGTCAGTTTCGAGACCCGGTACTTC. This sequence encodes CSVGVSFETRYF.

This clonotype was found many times. The chain carries TRBV7-2 and TRBJ2-7; D remains unclear. Trimming pared 5 bases from V and 6 bases from J, leaving 8 bases between. Germline loops: CDR1 SGHTA, CDR2 FQGNSA. The CDR3 runs to 11 residues. As DNA, the CDR3 is TGTGCCAGCAGCCTAGATGGCGAGCAGTACTTC. This sequence encodes CASSLDGEQYF.

This clonotype has just a few counts. V and J are TRBV10-3 and TRBJ2-6; no definite D call. This CDR3 is 12 amino acids long. The V end lost 6 bases, the J end lost 3 bases, and 3 bases lay between the germline ends. The germline CDR1 and CDR2 sequences are ENHRY and SYGVKD. The CDR3 is CAIRNGANVLTF. The CDR3 region has the DNA TGTGCCATCAGGAATGGGGCCAACGTCCTGACTTTC.

A single count supports this clonotype. A much larger clone lies a single base off, so this may be a read error. This chain joins TRBV11-2 and TRBJ1-5; 9 bases align to TRBD1. The junction had 4 bases not matched to a gene; V was cut back by 3 bases and J by 7 bases. The CDR3 spans 14 residues. From germline, CDR1 is SGHAT and CDR2 FQNNGV. CDR3 DNA sequence: TGTGCCAGCAGCTTCCGACAGGGGGGACAGCCCCAGCATTTT. Its protein is CASSFRQGGQPQHF.